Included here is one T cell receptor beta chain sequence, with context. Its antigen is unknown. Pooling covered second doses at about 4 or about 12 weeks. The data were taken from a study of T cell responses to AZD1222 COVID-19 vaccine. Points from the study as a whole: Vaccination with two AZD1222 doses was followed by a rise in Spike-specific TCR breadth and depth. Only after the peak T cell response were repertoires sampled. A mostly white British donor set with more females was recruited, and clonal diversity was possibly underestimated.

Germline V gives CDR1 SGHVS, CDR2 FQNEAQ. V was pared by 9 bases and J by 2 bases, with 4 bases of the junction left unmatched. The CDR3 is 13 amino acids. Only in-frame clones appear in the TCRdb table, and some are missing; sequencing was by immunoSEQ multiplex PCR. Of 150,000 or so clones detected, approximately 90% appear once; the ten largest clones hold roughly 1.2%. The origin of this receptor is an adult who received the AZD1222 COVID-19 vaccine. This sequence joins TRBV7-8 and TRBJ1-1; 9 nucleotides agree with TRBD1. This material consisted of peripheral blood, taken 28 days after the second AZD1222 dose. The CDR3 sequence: CASQQGANTEAFF. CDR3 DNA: TGTGCCAGTCAACAGGGGGCAAACACTGAAGCTTTCTTT.